One sample yielded the 9 T cell receptor beta chains listed below, sequenced in a study of T cell changes during pregnancy in multiple sclerosis. TCRdb's copy holds only in-frame clones and misses some; the assay was immunoSEQ multiplex PCR. The repertoire consists of some 70,000 clones, with approximately 91% occurring once and the leading ten covering about 2.3%. Sequences were derived from peripheral blood, sampled in the first trimester of pregnancy. All receptors derive from a female donor with multiple sclerosis, enrolled in a pregnancy study.

The chain uses TRBV5-1 and TRBJ2-5, with 13 bases lining up with TRBD2. The CDR3 is 15 amino acids. The germline V gene encodes CDR1 SGHRS and CDR2 YFSETQ. V gave up 5 bases and J gave up 6 bases; unmatched junction bases: 7. The CDR3 DNA is TGCGCCAGCAGTCCTCGGACTAGCGGGAGTAAGACCCAGTACTTC. Translation gives CASSPRTSGSKTQYF.

This clone has only one observation. DNA of the CDR3: TGTGCCAGCAGCGGACAGGGACAGTTCTACGAGCAGTACTTC. It yields the protein CASSGQGQFYEQYF. This sequence joins TRBV9 and TRBJ2-7, with 7 bases fitting TRBD1. The CDR3 runs to 14 residues. The trim removed 3 bases at V and 3 bases at J, leaving 6 bases unmatched. Germline values: CDR1 SGDLS, CDR2 YYNGEE.

V is TRBV5-1 and J is TRBJ2-1, with TRBD2 matching over 12 bases. The CDR3 is 16 residues long. After removal of 0 bases from V and 7 bases from J, the junction contained 5 bases not matched to a gene. Germline CDR1 is SGHRS and CDR2 is YFSETQ. The CDR3, as DNA: TGCGCCAGCAGCTTGGCCGGGACTAGCGGGCGAAATGAGCAGTTCTTC. This sequence encodes CASSLAGTSGRNEQFF.

This chain joins TRBV13 and TRBJ1-1; 9 bases are shared with TRBD1. This CDR3 region has 16 residues. CDR1 is PRHDT, CDR2 FYEKMQ, per germline (reference sequence). The J segment lost 5 bases and the V segment lost 5 bases, leaving 12 bases of the junction unmatched. CDR3 loop: CASSPSPGQGRTEAFF. The CDR3, as DNA: TGTGCCAGCAGCCCAAGTCCGGGACAGGGAAGGACTGAAGCTTTCTTT.

V and J are TRBV19 and TRBJ1-2; maybe TRBD1 (5 bases). V gave up 4 bases and J gave up 8 bases, with 11 bases separating them. CDR1 and CDR2 (germline): LNHDA, SQIVND (reference sequence). This CDR3 region has 12 residues. This chain's CDR3 is CASSRRGEGYTF. The CDR3 nucleotides read TGTGCCAGTAGTAGGCGGGGGGAAGGCTACACCTTC.

The chain uses TRBV7-9 and TRBJ2-7; D uncertain. Trimming removed 5 bases from V and 1 base from J, with 9 bases in between. The germline V gene encodes CDR1 SEHNR and CDR2 FQNEAQ (reference sequence). The CDR3 length is 13 residues. The CDR3 sequence: CASSPRVSYEQYF. The CDR3, as DNA: TGTGCCAGCAGCCCCCGGGTGTCCTACGAGCAGTACTTC. Together with reference TRBV7-9 and TRBJ2-7, the CDR3 gives the full variable domain: DTGVSQNPRHKITKRGQNVTFRCDPISEHNRLYWYRQTLGQGPEFLTYFQNEAQLEKSRLLSDRFSAERPKGSFSTLEIQRTEQGDSAMYLCASSPRVSYEQYFGPGTRLTVT.

On this clone: Given the absence of the conserved phenylalanine or tryptophan at the CDR3 end, a read error is likely. The limits of the CDR3 on the DNA are not certain, so only TCRdb's listed CDR3 is given. CDR3 sequence: CAETGTGGGG. The chain recombines TRBV19 with TRBJ1-5; the table calls TRBD1, which could not be checked here. The CDR3 has 10 residues if both end residues are counted. The V gene's germline CDR1 is LNHDA and CDR2 SQIVND (reference sequence).

V gene TRBV7-2 combines with J gene TRBJ1-2, with D perhaps TRBD1 (5 bases). Trimming took off 0 bases at V and 5 bases at J, with 13 bases between the two ends. CDR3 length equals 15 residues. Germline lookup yields CDR1 SGHTA and CDR2 FQGNSA. DNA of the CDR3: TGTGCCAGCAGCTTAGCGTTCAGACAGTTATATGGCTACACCTTC. Translated: CASSLAFRQLYGYTF.

The chain uses TRBV5-1 and TRBJ2-1, with 7 bases matching TRBD1. Germline CDR1 SGHRS, CDR2 YFSETQ. The ends lost 2 bases at V and 9 bases at J; junction bases unmatched: 11. The CDR3 is made up of 15 amino acids. This CDR3 is CASSLQGPGVGEQFF. DNA for the CDR3: TGCGCCAGCAGCTTACAGGGGCCGGGTGTGGGTGAGCAGTTCTTC.